The sequence of this T cell receptor beta chain was determined in a study of cytomegalovirus exposure and HLA in healthy donors. Study in general: Tens of millions of unique TCRs, all from HLA-typed donors, were included in an early release of the data. Regarding the study as a whole: Prediction of most subjects' HLA-A and HLA-B alleles by TCR beta sequences was reportedly accurate. In an earlier analysis, most TCR beta V segments were productive about 87% or about 30% of the time.

On this clone itself: What it binds is unknown.

It was with 60 Vbeta and 13 Jbeta primers that the PCR ran. Sequencing was performed with immunoSEQ multiplex PCR; in TCRdb, only in-frame clones are kept and a portion is missing. The sample includes fewer than 110,000 clones, 75% to 90% of them seen just once. The germline CDR1 and CDR2 sequences are LNHNV and YYDKDF (reference sequence). With 7 bases removed from V and 1 base from J, the gap between germline ends came to 14 bases. The CDR3 covers 15 residues. Sequencing used PBMCs. This TCR was sampled from a man between 25 and 39 years old in good health and CMV-seronegative. This chain links TRBV15 with TRBJ1-5, with unresolved D. The CDR3 DNA is TGTGCCACCACCTCGTCAGGAAGGAGCAATCAGCCCCAGCATTTT. It translates to CATTSSGRSNQPQHF. The whole variable domain, filled in from reference TRBV15 and TRBJ1-5, reads DAMVIQNPRYQVTQFGKPVTLSCSQTLNHNVMYWYQQKSSQAPKLLFHYYDKDFNNEADTPDNFQSRRPNTSFCFLDIRSPGLGDTAMYLCATTSSGRSNQPQHFGDGTRLSIL.